Detailed here is one TCR beta chain. Its antigen is as yet unknown. Other DNA sequences in the same sample also yield this CDR3. The repertoire was sequenced with immunoSEQ multiplex PCR; TCRdb's copy has only in-frame clones and lacks some. Of approximately 350,000 clones in the sample, around 87% were seen once. CDR3 size: 13 residues. Trimming pared 0 bases from V and 10 bases from J, leaving 10 bases between. Germline V gene lookup returns CDR1 SGHTA and CDR2 FQGTGA. Specified treatment: about 20 received Ad26.COV2.S at low or high dose, single or two shots; 5 received placebo; per-sample allocation not given. Vaccine and placebo recipients were sampled on day 63 after the first injection. The vaccine delivered Wuhan-strain SARS-CoV-2 spike through an Ad26 vector. These data belong to a study of Ad26.COV2.S vaccination and SARS-CoV-2 variants. Study observations and caveats: Breadth measured for non-spike TCRs was similar across vaccine and placebo recipients. Responses of T cells in total may have been underestimated by the TCR breadth and depth analyses.

Sequencing was performed on peripheral blood, taken in a trial of Ad26.COV2.S vaccine versus placebo. The chain carries TRBV7-3 and TRBJ2-1; no clear D gene. The source is a person aged 18-65 years who received the Ad26.COV2.S COVID-19 vaccine or a placebo. The CDR3 coding sequence is TGTGCCAGCAGCTTAACCGGAGCCCGGGAGCAGTTCTTC. This translates into CASSLTGAREQFF.